Below, one T cell receptor (beta chain) is given with its context. Profiling relied on immunoSEQ multiplex PCR, and the TCRdb table lists in-frame clones only, not all of them. The sample lists 240,000 or so clones; 60% to 75% were seen once. The record originates from a study of blood T cell repertoires in COVID-19. The CDR3 spans 15 residues. V lost 7 bases, J lost 3 bases, and 9 bases stayed unmatched. Germline-derived CDR1 and CDR2 are MNHEY and SVGAGI. This rearrangement joins TRBV6-5 to TRBJ2-7; 10 bases line up with TRBD1. What was sequenced was peripheral blood. The TCR sequence derives from a woman older than 75 with acute or convalescent COVID-19. CDR3 nucleotides: TGTGCCAGCACCCGTGCCGGGACAGGGGTCTACGAGCAGTACTTC. It encodes CASTRAGTGVYEQYF.